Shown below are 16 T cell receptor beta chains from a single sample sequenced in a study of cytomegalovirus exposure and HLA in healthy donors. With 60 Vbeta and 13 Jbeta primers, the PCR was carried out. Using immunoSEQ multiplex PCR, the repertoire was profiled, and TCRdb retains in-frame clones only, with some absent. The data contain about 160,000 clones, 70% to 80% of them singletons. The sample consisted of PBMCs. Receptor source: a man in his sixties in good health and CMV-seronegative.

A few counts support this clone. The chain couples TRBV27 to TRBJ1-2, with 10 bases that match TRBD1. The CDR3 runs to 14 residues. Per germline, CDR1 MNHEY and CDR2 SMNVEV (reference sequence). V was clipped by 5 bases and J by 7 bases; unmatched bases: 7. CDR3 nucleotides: TGTGCCAGCAGTCCCCGACAGGGGGCTACTGGCTACACCTTC. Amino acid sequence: CASSPRQGATGYTF.

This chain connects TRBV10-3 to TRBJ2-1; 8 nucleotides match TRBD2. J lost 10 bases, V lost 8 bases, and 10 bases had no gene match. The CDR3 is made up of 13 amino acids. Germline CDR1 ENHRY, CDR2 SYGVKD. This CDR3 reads CAIAGGVSREQFF. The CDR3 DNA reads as TGTGCCATCGCGGGAGGAGTTAGTCGGGAGCAGTTCTTC.

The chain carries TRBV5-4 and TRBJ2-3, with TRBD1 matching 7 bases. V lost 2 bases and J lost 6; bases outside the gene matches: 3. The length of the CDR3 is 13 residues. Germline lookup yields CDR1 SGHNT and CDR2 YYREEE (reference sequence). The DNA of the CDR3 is TGTGCCAGCAGCTTCCAGGGGGAGGATACGCAGTATTTT. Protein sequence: CASSFQGEDTQYF.

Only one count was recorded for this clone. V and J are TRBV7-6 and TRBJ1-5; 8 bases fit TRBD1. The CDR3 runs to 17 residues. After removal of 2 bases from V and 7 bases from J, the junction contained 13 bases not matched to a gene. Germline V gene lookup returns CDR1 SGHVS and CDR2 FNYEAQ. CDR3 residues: CASSLNLEDRAGQPQHF. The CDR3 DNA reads TGTGCCAGCAGCTTAAATTTGGAGGACAGGGCTGGCCAGCCCCAGCATTTT.

The CDR3 DNA reads as TGTGCCAGTAGTATTAGACAGCGCCGTAACACTGAAGCTTTCTTT. It yields the protein CASSIRQRRNTEAFF. The chain uses TRBV19 and TRBJ1-1; tentative D call: TRBD1 (5 bases). V was cut by 3 bases and J by 2 bases, with 13 bases left in between. Germline V lookup: CDR1 LNHDA, CDR2 SQIVND (reference sequence). The CDR3 totals 15 residues.

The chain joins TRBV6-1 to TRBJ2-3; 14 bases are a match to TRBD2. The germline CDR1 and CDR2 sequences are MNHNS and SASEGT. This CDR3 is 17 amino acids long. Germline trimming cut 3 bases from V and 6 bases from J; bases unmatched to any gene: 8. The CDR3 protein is CASSDFGTSGGGDTQYF. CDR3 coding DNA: TGTGCCAGCAGTGATTTTGGGACTAGCGGGGGTGGGGATACGCAGTATTTT.

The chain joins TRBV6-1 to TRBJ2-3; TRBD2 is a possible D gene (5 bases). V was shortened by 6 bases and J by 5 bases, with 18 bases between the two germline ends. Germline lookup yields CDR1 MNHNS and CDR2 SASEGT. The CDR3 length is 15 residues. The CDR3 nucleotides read TGTGCCAGCAGCTACCTTCGGGATCCGGGAGATACGCAGTATTTT. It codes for CASSYLRDPGDTQYF.

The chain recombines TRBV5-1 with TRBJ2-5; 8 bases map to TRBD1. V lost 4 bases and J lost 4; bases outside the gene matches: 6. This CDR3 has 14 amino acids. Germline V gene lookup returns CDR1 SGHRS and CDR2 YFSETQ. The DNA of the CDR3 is TGCGCCAGCAGCCCGGGACAGGAGGCAGAGACCCAGTACTTC. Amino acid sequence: CASSPGQEAETQYF. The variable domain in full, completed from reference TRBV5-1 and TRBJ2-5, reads KAGVTQTPRYLIKTRGQQVTLSCSPISGHRSVSWYQQTPGQGLQFLFEYFSETQRNKGNFPGRFSGRQFSNSRSEMNVSTLELGDSALYLCASSPGQEAETQYFGPGTRLLVL.

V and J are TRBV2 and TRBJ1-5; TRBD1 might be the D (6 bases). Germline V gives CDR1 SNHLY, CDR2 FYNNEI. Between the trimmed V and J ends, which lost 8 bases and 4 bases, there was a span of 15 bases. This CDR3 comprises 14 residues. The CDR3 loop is CASGEGGTNQPQHF. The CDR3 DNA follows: TGTGCCAGCGGGGAGGGGGGAACGAATCAGCCCCAGCATTTT. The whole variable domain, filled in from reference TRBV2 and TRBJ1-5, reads EPEVTQTPSHQVTQMGQEVILRCVPISNHLYFYWYRQILGQKVEFLVSFYNNEISEKSEIFDDQFSVERPDGSNFTLKIRSTKLEDSAMYFCASGEGGTNQPQHFGDGTRLSIL.

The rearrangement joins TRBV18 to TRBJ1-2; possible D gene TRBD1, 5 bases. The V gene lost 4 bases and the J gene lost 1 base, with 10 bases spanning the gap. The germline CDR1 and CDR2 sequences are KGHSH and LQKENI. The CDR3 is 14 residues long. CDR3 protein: CASSRGEINYGYTF. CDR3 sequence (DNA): TGTGCCAGCTCACGGGGGGAGATTAACTATGGCTACACCTTC.

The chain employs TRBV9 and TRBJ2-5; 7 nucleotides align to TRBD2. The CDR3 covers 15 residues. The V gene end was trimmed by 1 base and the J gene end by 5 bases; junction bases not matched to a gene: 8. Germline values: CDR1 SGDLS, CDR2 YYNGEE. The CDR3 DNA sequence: TGTGCCAGCAGCGTAAACCGCGGGGGAAGGGAGACCCAGTACTTC. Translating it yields CASSVNRGGRETQYF.

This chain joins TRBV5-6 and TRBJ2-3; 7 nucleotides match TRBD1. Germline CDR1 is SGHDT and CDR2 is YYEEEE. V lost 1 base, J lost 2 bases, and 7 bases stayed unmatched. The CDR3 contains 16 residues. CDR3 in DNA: TGTGCCAGCAGCTTGCGGACAGGTGAAGTCACAGATACGCAGTATTTT. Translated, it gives CASSLRTGEVTDTQYF.

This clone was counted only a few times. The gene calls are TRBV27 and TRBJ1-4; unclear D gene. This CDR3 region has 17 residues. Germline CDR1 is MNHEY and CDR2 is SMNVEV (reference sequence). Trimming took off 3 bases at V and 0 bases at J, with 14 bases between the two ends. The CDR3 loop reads CASSLNPPRATNEKLFF. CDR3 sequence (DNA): TGTGCCAGCAGTTTGAACCCCCCGAGGGCAACTAATGAAAAACTGTTTTTT. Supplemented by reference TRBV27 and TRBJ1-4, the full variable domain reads EAQVTQNPRYLITVTGKKLTVTCSQNMNHEYMSWYRQDPGLGLRQIYYSMNVEVTDKGDVPEGYKVSRKEKRNFPLILESPSPNQTSLYFCASSLNPPRATNEKLFFGSGTQLSVL.

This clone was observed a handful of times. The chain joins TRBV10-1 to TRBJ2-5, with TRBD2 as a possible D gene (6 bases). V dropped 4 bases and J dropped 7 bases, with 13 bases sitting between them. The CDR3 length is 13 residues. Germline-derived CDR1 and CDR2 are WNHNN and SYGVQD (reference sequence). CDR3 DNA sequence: TGCGCCAGCAGTGTATCAAGGGAGGCGACCCAGTACTTC. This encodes CASSVSREATQYF.

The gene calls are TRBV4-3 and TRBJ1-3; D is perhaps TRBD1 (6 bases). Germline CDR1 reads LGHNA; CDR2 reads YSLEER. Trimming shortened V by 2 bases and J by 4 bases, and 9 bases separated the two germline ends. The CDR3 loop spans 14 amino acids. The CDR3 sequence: CASSQQGLGNTIYF. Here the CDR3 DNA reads TGCGCCAGCAGCCAACAGGGGCTAGGAAACACCATATATTTT.

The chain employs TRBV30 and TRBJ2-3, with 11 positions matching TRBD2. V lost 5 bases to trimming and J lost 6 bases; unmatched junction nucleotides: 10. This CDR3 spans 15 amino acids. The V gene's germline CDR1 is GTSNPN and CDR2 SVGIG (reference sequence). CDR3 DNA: TGTGCCTGGTCCCCGGGACTAGCGGCAGCCGATACGCAGTATTTT. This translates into CAWSPGLAAADTQYF.